This entry describes one T cell receptor beta chain. Ten or more counts support this clonotype. Its antigen remains undetermined. Base qualities are missing; no much larger clone stands one base away. TCRdb shows the sequencer as Illumina NovaSeq 6000. cDNA libraries for TCRalpha and TCRbeta were prepared by 5'RACE using constant-segment primers, with sample barcodes and unique molecular identifiers added. Trizol reagent was used to extract RNA from every sample. Libraries were amplified in two PCR steps, with a second sample barcode and Illumina TruSeq adapters added in the second step. Sequencing of libraries was performed on an Illumina NovaSeq with 2 x 150 bp paired-end reads. Regarding the original processing steps: The reads were demultiplexed and collapsed into UMI-guided consensus sequences using migec v1.2.7. With mixcr v2.1.11, UMI consensuses were aligned to TRA and TRB V and J templates and assembled into clonotypes. Clonotypes were classified as expanded or contracted when called significant by both edgeR and NoisET, with noise models trained on biological replicates. edgeR calls used a false discovery rate-adjusted p below 0.01 and a log2 fold-change threshold of 1. As an exploratory analysis of dynamics, max-normalized trajectories of the 1000 most abundant clonotypes were examined with PCA combined with hierarchical clustering. Separately sequenced CD4+ and CD8+ repertoires were used to assign a CD4 or CD8 phenotype to each responding clone. Through fastp at Q25 and MiXCR, TCRdb rebuilt clones from the public reads, retaining in-frame beta chains. For every CDR3 protein sequence, its rows merge into one entry that carries the most common genes and DNA. In this record, the V and J calls reflect TCRdb's handling and not the investigators' own analysis. In this sample the table shows 110,000 to 150,000 distinct CDR3 sequences, 14% of which occur a single time. The ten most abundant clones make up about 29% of the sample.

V has 4 bases trimmed and J has 15 bases trimmed; junction bases matching no gene number 14. The germline V gene gives CDR1 as SQVTM and CDR2 as ANQGSEA. CDR3 length: 14 amino acids, cysteine to phenylalanine. CDR3 DNA only is kept here, 42 bases in frame from base 1. PBMCs were isolated by Ficoll-Paque density gradient centrifugation. This sample was taken from a study of T-cell memory formation after mild COVID-19 (dated by TCRdb to the early 2020s). Study-level background: TCR sequence clusters from the two donors were found to be largely donor specific. In two donors, T-cell clones that expanded and contracted after mild COVID-19 were tracked by sequencing TCRalpha and TCRbeta repertoires over time. Two young, previously healthy adult volunteers, one female and one male, were included in the cohort. The full study reports these points: The study covered only two mild cases, and larger cohorts including severe cases with pre-infection samples were considered necessary. Contracting CD4+ clones turned up mainly in the CM and EM memory subsets, whereas EMRA was where CD8+ clones were enriched. The second-wave clones that peaked on day 37 were not confirmed to be SARS-CoV-2 specific. Balanced CD4/CD8 phenotypes were observed for clones contracting from day 15 to 85, whereas a bias towards CD4+ was observed for a second wave of clones expanding from day 15 to 37. Some responding clones were found in pre-infection memory, which suggests that pre-existing cross-reactive memory T cells took part in the SARS-CoV-2 response.

The receptor comes from an adult woman who had mild COVID-19 (a few samples of this study predate the infection). The sample titles of this study are shuffled in the database, so cell type and time point are left out; the donor was told from shared clones. The chain is assembled from TRBV29-1 and TRBJ2-1, with 11 middle bases fitting TRBD2. What was sequenced was PBMCs or a T cell subset sorted from them (not recorded which). The CDR3 here reads CSVGSSGGPLASFF. The base sequence is TGCAGCGTTGGATCTAGCGGGGGGCCCCTTGCTTCGTTCTTC.